Below are 8 T cell receptor beta chains sequenced from a single sample in a study of metastatic and nonmetastatic thyroid tumors. TCRdb re-processed the PCR reads through MiXCR. The sample lists 2,000 to 3,000 clones; under 35% were seen once. Patients had received no treatment of any kind before thyroid surgery. Sequencing was performed on tumor tissue. These receptors originate from a female donor with papillary thyroid cancer or a benign thyroid nodule (not recorded which). Some clones in this sample may be carry-over from other donors' samples.

This clone was observed a few times. The chain joins TRBV6-1 to TRBJ1-5; D uncertain. There are 13 residues in the CDR3. The germline V gene has CDR1 MNHNS and CDR2 SASEGT. V lost 6 bases and J lost 5, with 11 bases in between. For the CDR3, the DNA is TGTGCCAGCAGCCTTGACCGATATCAGCCCCAGCATTTT. Its protein product is CASSLDRYQPQHF.

There are a few counts of this clone. This chain joins TRBV2 and TRBJ2-2; a possible D gene is TRBD2 (5 bases). The germline V gene encodes CDR1 SNHLY and CDR2 FYNNEI. This CDR3 has 13 amino acids. V shed 7 bases and J shed 4 bases, with 10 bases lying between them. In DNA, the CDR3 is TGTGCCAGCAATACGGGAAGCACCGGGGAGCTGTTTTTT. This encodes CASNTGSTGELFF. Filled out from reference TRBV2 and TRBJ2-2, the complete variable domain reads EPEVTQTPSHQVTQMGQEVILRCVPISNHLYFYWYRQILGQKVEFLVSFYNNEISEKSEIFDDQFSVERPDGSNFTLKIRSTKLEDSAMYFCASNTGSTGELFFGEGSRLTVL.

This chain joins TRBV29-1 and TRBJ2-7; no reliable D call. Trimming removed 1 base at V and 1 base at J, with 11 bases between. This CDR3 is 14 amino acids long. Looked up from germline, CDR1 is SQVTM and CDR2 is ANQGSEA. The CDR3 coding sequence is TGCAGCGTTGAAGCAGACTCCGAATCCTACGAGCAGTACTTC. As protein: CSVEADSESYEQYF.

Only a few counts were recorded for this clone. The chain links TRBV12-3 or TRBV12-4 to TRBJ2-7; 7 nucleotides line up with TRBD2. The CDR3 has 15 amino acids. The V segment lost 6 bases and the J segment 0 bases; nucleotides outside the gene matches: 8. The CDR3: CASRPGGKGSYEQYF. As DNA, the CDR3 is TGTGCCAGCAGACCCGGGGGGAAGGGCTCCTACGAGCAGTACTTC.

This clone is large in the sample. This chain links TRBV10-3 with TRBJ2-5; 7 positions match TRBD1. V was clipped by 7 bases and J by 0 bases; unmatched bases: 5. The CDR3 length is 14 residues. Germline V CDR1 and CDR2: ENHRY, SYGVKD. The CDR3 loop reads CAIKETGYQETQYF. Here the CDR3 DNA reads TGTGCCATCAAAGAGACAGGGTACCAAGAGACCCAGTACTTC.

The genes are TRBV19 and TRBJ1-2, with 9 bases fitting TRBD1. The CDR3 covers 14 residues. V gave up 6 bases and J gave up 5 bases; unmatched junction bases: 7. The germline CDR1 and CDR2 sequences are LNHDA and SQIVND (reference sequence). The CDR3 bases are TGTGCCAGTAGCCCCCGGACAGGGGAGTATGGCTACACCTTC. This translates into CASSPRTGEYGYTF.

The rearrangement uses TRBV20-1 and TRBJ2-5; 8 positions agree with TRBD2. The CDR3 runs to 14 residues. Germline CDR1 and CDR2: DFQATT and SNEGSKA (reference sequence). V trimming: 3 bases; J trimming: 11 bases; junction bases outside the gene matches: 14. The CDR3 sequence: CSARWGNSGEPQYF. The CDR3 coding sequence is TGCAGTGCTAGGTGGGGAAATAGCGGGGAACCTCAGTACTTC.

This chain links TRBV5-1 with TRBJ2-7; 8 bases match TRBD1. The germline gives CDR1 SGHRS, CDR2 YFSETQ. The V gene end was trimmed by 3 bases and the J gene end by 2 bases; junction bases not matched to a gene: 10. The CDR3 runs to 16 residues. The DNA for the CDR3 is TGCGCCAGCAGCTCGGGGGACAGGAGGATTGCCTACGAGCAGTACTTC. It translates to CASSSGDRRIAYEQYF.